This TCR beta chain was observed in a study of control samples from healthy donors and cancer patients. The germline gives CDR1 MNHNY, CDR2 SVGAGI (reference sequence). There are 13 residues in the CDR3. V lost 11 bases and J 8 bases, leaving 21 bases between the germline ends. The assay was immunoSEQ multiplex PCR, and TCRdb's table has in-frame clones only and misses some. The sample holds about 160,000 clones, roughly 93% seen once. The TCR comes from a woman aged 60-70 years in good health. The source material was blood. V usage is TRBV6-6 and J usage is TRBJ1-2; D is uncertain. CDR3 nucleotides: TGTGCCTCTTACAGAGACCCAAGGCAAGGCTACACCTTC. Protein: CASYRDPRQGYTF.